The 20 T cell receptor beta chains in this list originate from one sample, sequenced in a study of T-cell reconstitution after alpha-beta-depleted transplantation in children. Unique molecular identifiers featured in how the TCRbeta library was prepared. One entry per CDR3 protein results from TCRdb running MiXCR on the PCR reads. This sample has about 370,000 distinct CDR3 sequences, with roughly 21% found just once. This specimen consisted of PBMCs from the stem cell graft donor, obtained from the stem cell graft. The source is a human donor who donated a stem cell graft to a child with acute myeloid leukemia.

This clonotype was observed a few times. The genes are TRBV5-5 and TRBJ2-7; D gene uncertain. CDR3 size: 14 residues. The V gene lost 0 bases and the J gene lost 0 bases, with 7 bases spanning the gap. Germline CDR1 reads SGHKS; CDR2 reads YYEKEE (reference sequence). This CDR3 reads CASSLGPVSYEQYF. The DNA for the CDR3 is TGTGCCAGCAGCTTGGGTCCCGTCTCCTACGAGCAGTACTTC.

This clonotype occurred a few times. The CDR3 region is CASSPDYGKQYF. CDR3 nucleotide sequence: TGCGCCAGCAGCCCAGATTACGGGAAGCAGTACTTC. The V gene is TRBV5-1, the J gene TRBJ2-7, with TRBD2 as a possible D gene (5 bases). V was shortened by 4 bases and J by 8 bases, with 13 bases between the two germline ends. This CDR3 is built from 12 residues. The germline V gene has CDR1 SGHRS and CDR2 YFSETQ.

The V and J genes are TRBV15 and TRBJ2-7; 7 bases are a match to TRBD1. CDR1 is LNHNV and CDR2 is YYDKDF in the germline V gene (reference sequence). Losses at the gene ends were 4 bases for V and 5 bases for J; bases not matched to a gene: 8. The CDR3 loop spans 14 amino acids. CDR3 DNA: TGTGCCACCAGCAAACGGGACAGATCCAACGAGCAGTACTTC. Its protein is CATSKRDRSNEQYF. Combining the CDR3 with reference TRBV15 and TRBJ2-7 gives the whole variable domain DAMVIQNPRYQVTQFGKPVTLSCSQTLNHNVMYWYQQKSSQAPKLLFHYYDKDFNNEADTPDNFQSRRPNTSFCFLDIRSPGLGDTAMYLCATSKRDRSNEQYFGPGTRLTVT.

V and J are TRBV10-3 and TRBJ1-1; TRBD1 agrees at 8 bases. This CDR3 contains 14 residues. Trimming took 3 bases from V and 7 from J; bases not matched to a gene: 7. The germline V gene encodes CDR1 ENHRY and CDR2 SYGVKD. DNA of the CDR3: TGTGCCATCAGTGACTTTCAGGGGGCGAATGAAGCTTTCTTT. Translated: CAISDFQGANEAFF.

This chain connects TRBV24-1 to TRBJ1-1, with D possibly TRBD1 on 5 matching bases. The CDR3 has 12 amino acids. Germline CDR1 is KGHDR and CDR2 is SFDVKD. V was cut by 9 bases and J by 1 base, with 8 bases left in between. CDR3 protein: CATQGANTEAFF. In nucleotides, the CDR3 is TGTGCCACCCAAGGGGCGAACACTGAAGCTTTCTTT.

This clonotype occurred a few times. This chain links TRBV24-1 with TRBJ2-7; TRBD2 matches at 7 bases. Trimming at V came to 3 bases and at J to 0 bases, leaving 13 bases not matched to a gene. The germline gives CDR1 KGHDR, CDR2 SFDVKD. CDR3 length: 18 residues. CDR3 in DNA: TGTGCCACCAGTGATCCTTACCAGACTAGCTTGACCTCCTACGAGCAGTACTTC. This sequence encodes CATSDPYQTSLTSYEQYF.

This clonotype appeared once. The rearrangement uses TRBV2 and TRBJ1-3; no reliable D call. Germline V gene sequence: CDR1 SNHLY, CDR2 FYNNEI. V was trimmed by 8 bases and J by 1 base, leaving 9 bases between them. The CDR3 consists of 13 residues. CDR3 bases: TGTGCCAGCCGGCTTGGATCTGGAAACACCATATATTTT. The encoded protein is CASRLGSGNTIYF.

This clonotype was counted between two and nine times. This chain links TRBV7-9 with TRBJ2-7; possible D gene TRBD1, 6 bases. The germline V and J ends were trimmed by 1 base and 0 bases, with 16 bases remaining between them. There are 17 residues in the CDR3. In germline, CDR1 is SEHNR, CDR2 FQNEAQ (reference sequence). The CDR3 DNA reads as TGTGCCAGCAGCTTAGGGACAGCTTTTTCAATCTCCTACGAGCAGTACTTC. This encodes CASSLGTAFSISYEQYF.

The table lists this clonotype with a few counts. This chain connects TRBV4-3 to TRBJ2-7, with a possible D match to TRBD2 (5 bases). Germline V lookup: CDR1 LGHNA, CDR2 YSLEER. V lost 1 base and J 0 bases, leaving 13 bases between the germline ends. The length of the CDR3 is 16 residues. This chain's CDR3 is CASSQAAATSSYEQYF. For the CDR3, the DNA is TGCGCCAGCAGCCAAGCAGCGGCTACGTCCTCCTACGAGCAGTACTTC.

The chain recombines TRBV24-1 with TRBJ1-2; tentatively, D is TRBD1 (6 bases). The CDR3 totals 13 residues. Trimming left V 8 bases short and J 3 bases short, with 12 bases between. Per germline, CDR1 KGHDR and CDR2 SFDVKD. CDR3 loop: CATTPGEHYGYTF. As DNA, the CDR3 is TGTGCCACCACGCCAGGGGAGCACTATGGCTACACCTTC.

This clonotype has just one count. The chain links TRBV28 to TRBJ2-7; TRBD1 matches at 7 bases. With V trimmed by 2 bases and J by 6 bases, 7 bases remained unmatched. CDR1 is MDHEN and CDR2 is SYDVKM in the germline V gene. The CDR3 has 14 amino acids. The CDR3 region is CASSLTLTGFEQYF. CDR3 sequence (DNA): TGTGCCAGCAGTTTAACCTTGACAGGGTTCGAGCAGTACTTC.

The rearrangement joins TRBV5-1 to TRBJ2-2; D call uncertain. Germline CDR1 is SGHRS and CDR2 is YFSETQ. V was clipped by 3 bases and J by 6 bases, with 12 bases between them. This CDR3 is built from 14 residues. The CDR3 region has the DNA TGCGCCAGCAGCTATCTCTCGGAGCCCGGGGAGCTGTTTTTT. It codes for CASSYLSEPGELFF.

The chain recombines TRBV7-2 with TRBJ2-7; 9 bases are a match to TRBD2. Trimming at V came to 1 base and at J to 2 bases, leaving 6 bases not matched to a gene. The CDR3 covers 16 residues. Germline V gene lookup returns CDR1 SGHTA and CDR2 FQGNSA. CDR3 nucleotide sequence: TGTGCCAGCAGCTTAGATGGGACTAGCAGACCCTACGAGCAGTACTTC. It yields the protein CASSLDGTSRPYEQYF.

This sequence joins TRBV20-1 and TRBJ2-7, with 12 nucleotides matching TRBD2. This CDR3 is built from 13 residues. Germline V gene sequence: CDR1 DFQATT, CDR2 SNEGSKA (reference sequence). The V gene end was trimmed by 3 bases and the J gene end by 6 bases; junction bases not matched to a gene: 3. The CDR3 bases are TGCAGTGCTAGTTCTAGCGGGAGGGGCGAGCAGTACTTC. Translating it yields CSASSSGRGEQYF.

This clonotype showed up many times. The V call is TRBV19, the J call TRBJ2-1; TRBD2 matches at 10 bases. Looked up from germline, CDR1 is LNHDA and CDR2 is SQIVND (reference sequence). The ends lost 7 bases at V and 7 bases at J; junction bases unmatched: 10. The CDR3 is 15 amino acids. In nucleotides, the CDR3 is TGTGCCAGTACTAAGCGGGAGGGGCCATGGAATGAGCAGTTCTTC. It codes for CASTKREGPWNEQFF.

V is TRBV25-1 and J is TRBJ2-7; 10 bases agree with TRBD2. Trimming cost V 1 base and J 4 bases; bases outside gene matches: 7. Germline CDR1 MGHDK, CDR2 SYGVNS. The CDR3 covers 16 residues. In DNA form, the CDR3 reads TGTGCCAGCAGTGAATTAGAGCGGGAGGGATCATACGAGCAGTACTTC. As protein: CASSELEREGSYEQYF.

The rearrangement uses TRBV25-1 and TRBJ2-3, with TRBD2 matching over 10 bases. Looked up from germline, CDR1 is MGHDK and CDR2 is SYGVNS. The CDR3 is made up of 16 amino acids. J lost 5 bases, V lost 1 base, and 6 bases had no gene match. Here the CDR3 DNA reads TGTGCCAGCAGTGAATCAATCGCTAGCGGGAGAGATACGCAGTATTTT. This sequence encodes CASSESIASGRDTQYF.

For the CDR3, the DNA is TGTGCCATCAGCGGTGGGACAGTTAAATCCTACGAGCAGTACTTC. Translated, it gives CAISGGTVKSYEQYF. The chain links TRBV10-3 to TRBJ2-7; 7 bases line up with TRBD1. The CDR3 length is 15 residues. Looked up from germline, CDR1 is ENHRY and CDR2 is SYGVKD. Trimming took 6 bases from V and 1 from J; bases not matched to a gene: 9.

This clonotype was detected only a few times. The chain carries TRBV7-3 and TRBJ2-1, with TRBD1 matching 10 bases. J was trimmed by 6 bases and V by 4 bases; bases with no gene match: 6. CDR1 is SGHTA and CDR2 is FQGTGA in the germline V gene. The CDR3 spans 15 residues. The CDR3 is CASSSTGGEGNEQFF. Here the CDR3 DNA reads TGTGCCAGCAGCTCGACAGGGGGCGAGGGCAATGAGCAGTTCTTC.

This chain links TRBV5-1 with TRBJ2-7, with 8 bases identical to TRBD1. Germline V CDR1 and CDR2: SGHRS, YFSETQ. This CDR3 has 14 amino acids. V dropped 0 bases and J dropped 6; count of bases not matched to a gene: 5. The chain's CDR3 is CASSLGDDRGEQYF. As DNA, the CDR3 is TGCGCCAGCAGCTTGGGCGACGACAGGGGCGAGCAGTACTTC.